One sample yielded the 21 T cell receptor beta chains listed below, sequenced in a study of shared clonotypes between healthy human individuals. Method: immunoSEQ multiplex PCR; TCRdb's copy keeps in-frame clones and lacks some. Among roughly 2 million clones listed, 85% to 95% were seen once. The sample comprised naive CD4+ T cells sorted from blood. As for subset: CD45RA+ positively selected. These TCRs come from a man aged 18 to 29 in good health.

The chain links TRBV10-3 to TRBJ1-6, with 7 bases matching TRBD1. The CDR3 sequence is 14 residues long. The V gene end was trimmed by 5 bases and the J gene end by 7 bases; junction bases not matched to a gene: 5. Looked up from germline, CDR1 is ENHRY and CDR2 is SYGVKD. This chain's CDR3 is CAISPRGANSPLHF. CDR3 nucleotide sequence: TGTGCCATCAGTCCCAGGGGGGCGAATTCACCCCTCCACTTT.

On this clone: Other DNA sequences from this sample encode an identical CDR3 as well. The genes are TRBV6-5 and TRBJ2-5, with 7 bases aligning to TRBD1. Germline CDR1 MNHEY, CDR2 SVGAGI. After removal of 5 bases from V and 1 base from J, the junction contained 1 base not matched to a gene. The CDR3 has 13 amino acids. The CDR3 DNA follows: TGTGCCAGCAGTCGGGACAGCCAAGAGACCCAGTACTTC. It yields the protein CASSRDSQETQYF.

This chain uses TRBV11-2 with TRBJ2-7, with 8 bases lining up with TRBD2. CDR3 size: 15 residues. The V gene's germline CDR1 is SGHAT and CDR2 FQNNGV. After removal of 0 bases from V and 0 bases from J, the junction contained 1 base not matched to a gene. The CDR3 bases are TGTGCCAGCAGCTTAGAACTAGCGGACTCCTACGAGCAGTACTTC. Translated, it gives CASSLELADSYEQYF.

The chain carries TRBV11-3 and TRBJ2-1; possibly TRBD2 for D (5 bases). Trimming cost V 2 bases and J 7 bases, with 9 bases left between them. The CDR3 extends over 13 amino acids. Germline V lookup: CDR1 SGHNT, CDR2 YENEEA. The DNA for the CDR3 is TGTGCCAGCAGCTTATTGAGGGATAATGAGCAGTTCTTC. Its protein product is CASSLLRDNEQFF. The full variable domain, rest sourced from reference TRBV11-3 and TRBJ2-1, is EAGVVQSPRYKIIEKKQPVAFWCNPISGHNTLYWYLQNLGQGPELLIRYENEEAVDDSQLPKDRFSAERLKGVDSTLKIQPAELGDSAVYLCASSLLRDNEQFFGPGTRLTVL.

Notes on this clone: Other DNA sequences in this specimen translate into the identical CDR3. The DNA of the CDR3 is TGCGCCAGCAGCTCAGGGGTGGGACAAGAGACCCAGTACTTC. It encodes CASSSGVGQETQYF. The chain recombines TRBV5-1 with TRBJ2-5; D is perhaps TRBD1 (6 bases). Germline V gene lookup returns CDR1 SGHRS and CDR2 YFSETQ. V shed 3 bases and J shed 2 bases, with 11 bases lying between them. The CDR3 runs 14 residues.

The CDR3 nucleotides are TGTGCCAGCAGTGAAGAAGTGGGCTGGGCTGGCGAGCAGTACTTC. It encodes CASSEEVGWAGEQYF. This chain uses TRBV6-1 with TRBJ2-7; D remains unclear. The CDR3 totals 15 residues. The V gene's germline CDR1 is MNHNS and CDR2 SASEGT. V was clipped by 1 base and J by 6 bases, with 16 bases between them.

This clone has more than one count but fewer than ten. The chain is built from TRBV5-4 and TRBJ1-6, with 12 bases aligning to TRBD1. CDR1 SGHNT and CDR2 YYREEE come from the germline V gene (reference sequence). The CDR3 sequence is 16 residues long. V was pared by 4 bases and J by 10 bases, with 9 bases of the junction left unmatched. The CDR3 sequence is CASSKGTGGAESPLHF. Written as DNA, the CDR3 is TGTGCCAGCAGCAAGGGGACAGGGGGCGCGGAATCACCCCTCCACTTT.

The V gene is TRBV7-4, the J gene TRBJ2-5; D is possibly TRBD2 (6 bases). This CDR3 has 16 amino acids. Germline assignment: CDR1 SGHVT and CDR2 SQSDAQ. The V gene lost 5 bases and the J gene lost 6 bases, with 22 bases spanning the gap. This chain's CDR3 is CASSVSRESGRKTQYF. CDR3 nucleotides: TGTGCCAGCAGCGTATCCCGGGAAAGCGGGCGAAAGACCCAGTACTTC. The whole variable domain, remainder taken from reference TRBV7-4 and TRBJ2-5, is GAGVSQSPRYKVAKRGRDVALRCDSISGHVTLYWYRQTLGQGSEVLTYSQSDAQRDKSGRPSGRFSAERPERSVSTLKIQRTEQGDSAVYLCASSVSRESGRKTQYFGPGTRLLVL.

The chain is built from TRBV9 and TRBJ2-1; 7 bases are shared with TRBD2. Losses at the gene ends were 3 bases for V and 8 bases for J; bases not matched to a gene: 17. The germline gives CDR1 SGDLS, CDR2 YYNGEE. CDR3 length equals 17 residues. The CDR3 protein is CASSAEGLLIGDDEQFF. The CDR3 DNA follows: TGTGCCAGCAGCGCAGAGGGACTATTAATAGGGGACGATGAGCAGTTCTTC.

V usage is TRBV5-1 and J usage is TRBJ2-2, with no clear D. The V end lost 0 bases, the J end lost 4 bases, and 10 bases lay between the germline ends. The CDR3 extends over 15 amino acids. Looked up from germline, CDR1 is SGHRS and CDR2 is YFSETQ. The CDR3 is CASSLGSITTGELFF. The CDR3 region has the DNA TGCGCCAGCAGCTTGGGCAGCATAACCACCGGGGAGCTGTTTTTT.

V usage is TRBV5-6 and J usage is TRBJ2-2, with D unclear. V lost 4 bases and J lost 4, with 26 bases in between. The germline CDR1 and CDR2 sequences are SGHDT and YYEEEE. This CDR3 spans 19 amino acids. CDR3 protein: CASSLFQATGPSITGELFF. The CDR3 DNA follows: TGTGCCAGCAGCCTATTCCAGGCCACCGGGCCTTCTATCACCGGGGAGCTGTTTTTT.

CDR3 sequence (DNA): TGTGCCAGCAGTGGGACAGGGGGTTCACCCCTCCACTTT. This gives the protein CASSGTGGSPLHF. This chain joins TRBV27 and TRBJ1-6; 11 bases line up with TRBD1. CDR1 MNHEY and CDR2 SMNVEV come from the germline V gene (reference sequence). The trim removed 5 bases at V and 9 bases at J, leaving 0 bases unmatched. The CDR3 sequence is 13 residues long.

V usage is TRBV6-4 and J usage is TRBJ2-1; D ambiguous. V lost 2 bases, J lost 0 bases, and 17 bases lay in between. The CDR3 runs 18 residues. Germline V CDR1 and CDR2: MRHNA, SNTAGT. The CDR3 region is CASSDLRAASGSYNEQFF. CDR3 nucleotide sequence: TGTGCCAGCAGTGACCTAAGGGCAGCCTCGGGCTCCTACAATGAGCAGTTCTTC.

This clone was detected once. This chain links TRBV7-2 with TRBJ2-7; 7 nucleotides line up with TRBD2. CDR3 length: 15 residues. In germline, CDR1 is SGHTA, CDR2 FQGNSA. V lost 5 bases to trimming and J lost 2 bases; unmatched junction nucleotides: 9. This chain's CDR3 is CASSPSGGGAYEQYF. CDR3 bases: TGTGCCAGCAGCCCTTCAGGCGGGGGAGCCTACGAGCAGTACTTC.

This clone was detected only once. Additional DNA sequences in this sample encode the identical CDR3. The rearrangement joins TRBV2 to TRBJ2-3; TRBD2 might be the D (6 bases). The CDR3 is 15 amino acids. The ends were cut back, 6 bases at V and 4 bases at J, with 17 bases in the middle. The germline CDR1 and CDR2 sequences are SNHLY and FYNNEI. As DNA, the CDR3 is TGTGCCAGCAGGACTAGTGGCATCAGGGCAGATACGCAGTATTTT. This sequence encodes CASRTSGIRADTQYF.

V is TRBV9 and J is TRBJ2-1, with 11 positions matching TRBD2. Trimming at V came to 2 bases and at J to 2 bases, leaving 3 bases not matched to a gene. This CDR3 has 16 amino acids. Per germline, CDR1 SGDLS and CDR2 YYNGEE. CDR3 region: CASSVTSGGTYNEQFF. Written as DNA, the CDR3 is TGTGCCAGCAGCGTTACTAGCGGGGGAACCTACAATGAGCAGTTCTTC.

The CDR3 DNA reads TGTGCCTGGAACAGGGACGGGGACAATCAGCCCCAGCATTTT. Amino acids: CAWNRDGDNQPQHF. This chain joins TRBV30 and TRBJ1-5; possible D gene TRBD1, 6 bases. Trimming took off 4 bases at V and 3 bases at J, with 13 bases between the two ends. In germline, CDR1 is GTSNPN, CDR2 SVGIG (reference sequence). CDR3 length: 14 amino acids.

This chain joins TRBV6-1 and TRBJ1-3, with TRBD1 matching over 7 bases. This CDR3 spans 14 amino acids. The V segment lost 5 bases and the J segment 4 bases; nucleotides outside the gene matches: 5. The germline gives CDR1 MNHNS, CDR2 SASEGT. CDR3 coding DNA: TGTGCCAGCAGTCGACAGGGTCGAGGAAACACCATATATTTT. It translates to CASSRQGRGNTIYF.

V and J are TRBV11-2 and TRBJ2-1, with D maybe TRBD1 (5 bases). Per the germline V gene, CDR1 is SGHAT and CDR2 is FQNNGV. Trimming removed 5 bases from V and 8 bases from J, with 10 bases in between. This CDR3 is 12 amino acids long. CDR3: CASSPRQHEQFF. In DNA form, the CDR3 reads TGTGCCAGCAGCCCAAGACAGCATGAGCAGTTCTTC.

The chain couples TRBV10-3 to TRBJ2-2; TRBD2 aligns across 10 bases. The CDR3 sequence is 14 residues long. The J segment lost 3 bases and the V segment lost 6 bases, leaving 1 base of the junction unmatched. Germline CDR1 reads ENHRY; CDR2 reads SYGVKD. The CDR3 DNA is TGTGCCATCAGCCTAGCGGGGGACACCGGGGAGCTGTTTTTT. Its translation is CAISLAGDTGELFF.

The chain uses TRBV18 and TRBJ2-7, with 9 nucleotides matching TRBD1. Losses at the gene ends were 6 bases for V and 5 bases for J; bases not matched to a gene: 5. The CDR3 is 13 amino acids. Germline V lookup: CDR1 KGHSH, CDR2 LQKENI. The CDR3 here is CASSRGQGDEQYF. Here the CDR3 DNA reads TGTGCCAGCTCCCGGGGACAGGGCGACGAGCAGTACTTC.